This T cell receptor beta chain is from a study of neurological immune-mediated disorders. Overall study findings and caveats: No expanded-clone CDR3 amino acid sequence recurred across subjects, suggesting private TCR-beta repertoires.

The CDR3 is 13 residues long. With V trimmed by 5 bases and J by 7 bases, 7 bases remained unmatched. CDR1 and CDR2 from the germline V gene are DFQATT and SNEGSKA (reference sequence). This clonotype was counted at least ten times. Its antigen is currently unknown. The time point: longitudinal time-point 2. Volunteers attending a blood bank in Maryland, USA, served as healthy controls. 5'RACE with 10-nucleotide random UMIs generated the cDNA. The yield of each sequencing run was over 160 million TCR-beta sequences from 15-18 subjects. TCRdb passed the 5' RACE reads through MiXCR, listing each CDR3 protein once. This table has more than 55,000 distinct CDR3 sequences, 9.7% appearing once.

The chain uses TRBV20-1 and TRBJ2-1; TRBD2 matches 8 bases. The sequence was obtained from a man younger than 45 in good health. Sequences were obtained from PBMCs. The DNA for the CDR3 is TGCAGTGCTGACCGAGCGGGAGTGAATGAGCAGTTCTTC. It specifies CSADRAGVNEQFF.